This entry is about one T cell receptor beta chain. Its antigen remains unidentified. Constant-region reverse primers amplified full-length variable regions, followed by semi-nested Nested Universal Primer A PCR. TCRdb fed the 5' RACE reads into MiXCR, producing one record per CDR3 protein. The sample records about 59,000 distinct CDR3 sequences, less than 25% being singletons. Study-level points and caveats: Larger-cohort validation covered only one TCR beta V-J rearrangement. Tumor memory CD4+ T cell TCR gene usage was found to cluster with blood and lymph node memory CD4+ cells and with lymph node naive CD4+ cells. Greatest tumor Treg TCR overlap was with tumor naive CD4+ cells.

The CDR3 covers 13 residues. CDR1 MDHEN and CDR2 SYDVKM come from the germline V gene. With 7 bases removed from V and 6 bases from J, the gap between germline ends came to 13 bases. The sorted Tregs were CD4+CD25+CD127-/low cells. The sequence was obtained from a female donor with breast cancer. The chain employs TRBV28 and TRBJ1-5, with a possible D match to TRBD1 (5 bases). The sequencing sample was made of tumor-infiltrating Tregs sorted from the breast tumor. The CDR3, as DNA: TGTGCCAGCAAGGCAGGGCAGGCTCAGCCCCAGCATTTT. Encoded protein: CASKAGQAQPQHF.